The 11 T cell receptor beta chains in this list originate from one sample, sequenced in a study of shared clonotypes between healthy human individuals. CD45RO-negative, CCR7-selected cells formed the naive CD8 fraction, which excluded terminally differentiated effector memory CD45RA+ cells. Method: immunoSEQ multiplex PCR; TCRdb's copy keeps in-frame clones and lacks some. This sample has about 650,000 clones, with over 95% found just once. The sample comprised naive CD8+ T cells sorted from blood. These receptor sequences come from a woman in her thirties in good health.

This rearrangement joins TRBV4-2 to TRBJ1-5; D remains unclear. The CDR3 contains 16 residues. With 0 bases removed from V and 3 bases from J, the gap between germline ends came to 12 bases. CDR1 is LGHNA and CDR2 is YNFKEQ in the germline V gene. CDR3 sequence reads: CASSQDPVRSNQPQHF. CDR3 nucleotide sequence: TGTGCCAGCAGCCAAGATCCGGTACGGTCCAATCAGCCCCAGCATTTT.

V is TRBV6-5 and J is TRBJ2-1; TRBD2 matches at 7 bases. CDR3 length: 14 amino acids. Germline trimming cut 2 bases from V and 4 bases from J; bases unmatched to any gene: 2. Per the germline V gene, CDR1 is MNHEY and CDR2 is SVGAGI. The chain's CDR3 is CASSYMREYNEQFF. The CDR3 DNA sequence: TGTGCCAGCAGTTACATGCGGGAGTACAATGAGCAGTTCTTC.

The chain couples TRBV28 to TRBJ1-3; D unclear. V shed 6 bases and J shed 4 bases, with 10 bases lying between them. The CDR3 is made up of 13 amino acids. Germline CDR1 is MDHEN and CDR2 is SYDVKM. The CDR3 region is CASSPLLGNTIYF. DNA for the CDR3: TGTGCCAGCAGCCCCCTTCTAGGAAACACCATATATTTT.

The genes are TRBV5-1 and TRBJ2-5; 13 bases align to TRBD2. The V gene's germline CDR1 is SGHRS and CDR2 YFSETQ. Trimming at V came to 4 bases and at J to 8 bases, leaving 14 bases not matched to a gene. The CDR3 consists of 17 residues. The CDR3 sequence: CASSPRGLAGPPSTQYF. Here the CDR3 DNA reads TGCGCCAGCAGCCCGAGGGGACTAGCGGGACCGCCTAGTACCCAGTACTTC. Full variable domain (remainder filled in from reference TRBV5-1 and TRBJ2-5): KAGVTQTPRYLIKTRGQQVTLSCSPISGHRSVSWYQQTPGQGLQFLFEYFSETQRNKGNFPGRFSGRQFSNSRSEMNVSTLELGDSALYLCASSPRGLAGPPSTQYFGPGTRLLVL.

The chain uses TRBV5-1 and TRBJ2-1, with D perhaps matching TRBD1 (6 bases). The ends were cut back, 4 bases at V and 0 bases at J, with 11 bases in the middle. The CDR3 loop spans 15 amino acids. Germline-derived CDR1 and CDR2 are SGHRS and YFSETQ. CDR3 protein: CASSTGQISYNEQFF. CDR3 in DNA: TGCGCCAGCAGCACCGGACAGATCTCCTACAATGAGCAGTTCTTC.

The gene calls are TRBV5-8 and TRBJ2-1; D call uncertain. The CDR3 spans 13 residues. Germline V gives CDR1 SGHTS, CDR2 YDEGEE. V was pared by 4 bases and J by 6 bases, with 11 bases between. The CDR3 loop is CASSLEVPNEQFF. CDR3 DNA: TGTGCCAGCAGCCTCGAGGTTCCCAATGAGCAGTTCTTC. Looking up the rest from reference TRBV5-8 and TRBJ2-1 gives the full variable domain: EAGVTQSPTHLIKTRGQQATLRCSPISGHTSVYWYQQALGLGLQFLLWYDEGEERNRGNFPPRFSGRQFPNYSSELNVNALELEDSALYLCASSLEVPNEQFFGPGTRLTVL.

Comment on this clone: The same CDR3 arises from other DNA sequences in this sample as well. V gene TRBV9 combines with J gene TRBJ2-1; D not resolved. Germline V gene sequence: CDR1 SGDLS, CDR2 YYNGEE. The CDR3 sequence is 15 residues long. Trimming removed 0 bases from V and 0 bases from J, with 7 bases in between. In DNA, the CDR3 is TGTGCCAGCAGCGTAGCCCGGAGCTCCTACAATGAGCAGTTCTTC. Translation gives CASSVARSSYNEQFF.

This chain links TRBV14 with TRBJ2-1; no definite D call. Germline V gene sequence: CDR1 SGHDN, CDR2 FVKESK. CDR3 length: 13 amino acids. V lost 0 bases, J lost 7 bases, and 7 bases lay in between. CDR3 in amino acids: CASSQDNANEQFF. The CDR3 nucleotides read TGTGCCAGCAGCCAAGATAATGCGAATGAGCAGTTCTTC.

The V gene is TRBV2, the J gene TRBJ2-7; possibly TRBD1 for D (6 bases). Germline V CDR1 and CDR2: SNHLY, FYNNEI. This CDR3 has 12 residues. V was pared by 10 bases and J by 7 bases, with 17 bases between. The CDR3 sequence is CAKGETPGEQYF. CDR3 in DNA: TGTGCCAAGGGGGAGACACCGGGGGAGCAGTACTTC.

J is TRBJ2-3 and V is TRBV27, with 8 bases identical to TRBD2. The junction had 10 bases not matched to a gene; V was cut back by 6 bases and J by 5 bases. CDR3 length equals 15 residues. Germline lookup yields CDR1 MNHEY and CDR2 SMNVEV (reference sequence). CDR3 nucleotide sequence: TGTGCCAGCAGCCGAGGACTAGCAGTCTTAGATACGCAGTATTTT. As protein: CASSRGLAVLDTQYF.

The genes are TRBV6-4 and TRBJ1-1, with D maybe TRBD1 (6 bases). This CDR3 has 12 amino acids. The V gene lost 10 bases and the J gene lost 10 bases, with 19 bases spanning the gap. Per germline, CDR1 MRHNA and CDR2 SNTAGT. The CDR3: CANPTKGVVAFF. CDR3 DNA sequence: TGTGCCAACCCAACTAAGGGGGTTGTAGCTTTCTTT.